Below, 28 T cell receptor beta chains from the same sample are listed, as sequenced in a study of cytomegalovirus exposure and HLA in healthy donors. In the PCR, 60 Vbeta and 13 Jbeta primers were used. Repertoires were generated with immunoSEQ multiplex PCR, while TCRdb's copy carries only in-frame clones and drops some. This sample has roughly 120,000 clones, with around 70% found just once. Sequencing was carried out using PBMCs. The source of these receptors is a man in his forties in good health and CMV-seropositive.

The chain links TRBV10-3 to TRBJ1-1, with a possible D match to TRBD1 (5 bases). V shed 10 bases and J shed 2 bases, with 17 bases lying between them. The germline gives CDR1 ENHRY, CDR2 SYGVKD. The CDR3 spans 14 residues. CDR3 amino acids: CATRESTVNTEAFF. In nucleotides, the CDR3 is TGTGCCACCCGGGAGTCGACAGTCAACACTGAAGCTTTCTTT.

This clone was counted only a few times. This sequence joins TRBV5-1 and TRBJ2-7, with D tentatively TRBD1 (5 bases). The CDR3 contains 15 residues. V was shortened by 0 bases and J by 2 bases, with 12 bases between the two germline ends. From germline, CDR1 is SGHRS and CDR2 YFSETQ. The CDR3 DNA reads as TGCGCCAGCAGCTTGGTATCAGGGAATCCCTACGAGCAGTACTTC. Amino acids: CASSLVSGNPYEQYF.

The rearrangement joins TRBV27 to TRBJ2-1; 8 nucleotides match TRBD2. The CDR3 has 17 amino acids. After removal of 3 bases from V and 3 bases from J, the junction contained 10 bases not matched to a gene. From germline, CDR1 is MNHEY and CDR2 SMNVEV (reference sequence). The CDR3 loop is CASSFVVAGIYYNEQFF. DNA for the CDR3: TGTGCCAGCAGTTTCGTAGTAGCGGGAATCTACTACAATGAGCAGTTCTTC.

The chain uses TRBV11-1 and TRBJ1-2, with 10 bases lining up with TRBD1. From germline, CDR1 is SGHAT and CDR2 FQDESV (reference sequence). This CDR3 has 17 amino acids. V was pared by 8 bases and J by 2 bases, with 14 bases of the junction left unmatched. As DNA, the CDR3 is TGTGCCAGCGGCCGAACCGGGACAGGGGCTGGAAACTATGGCTACACCTTC. It specifies CASGRTGTGAGNYGYTF.

The chain couples TRBV30 to TRBJ2-5; D may be TRBD1 (5 bases). Germline V CDR1 and CDR2: GTSNPN, SVGIG (reference sequence). Trimming took off 7 bases at V and 7 bases at J, with 19 bases between the two ends. CDR3 length equals 13 residues. The CDR3: CAYERPGWVTQYF. In DNA form, the CDR3 reads TGTGCCTACGAAAGGCCAGGGTGGGTGACCCAGTACTTC.

V usage is TRBV15 and J usage is TRBJ2-1, with 12 bases identical to TRBD2. The CDR3 length is 17 residues. The junction had 13 bases not matched to a gene; V was cut back by 5 bases and J by 8 bases. The germline V gene encodes CDR1 LNHNV and CDR2 YYDKDF (reference sequence). DNA for the CDR3: TGTGCCACCAGCCCGACATTCTGGACTAGCGGGGTCTATGAGCAGTTCTTC. As protein: CATSPTFWTSGVYEQFF.

This clone was recorded a few times. This chain joins TRBV18 and TRBJ2-7, with D maybe TRBD2 (5 bases). The CDR3 runs 12 residues. Germline values: CDR1 KGHSH, CDR2 LQKENI. V lost 3 bases and J 6 bases, leaving 9 bases between the germline ends. CDR3 loop: CASSPAGSEQYF. The CDR3 DNA reads as TGTGCCAGCTCACCGGCTGGGAGCGAGCAGTACTTC. Combining the CDR3 with reference TRBV18 and TRBJ2-7 gives the whole variable domain NAGVMQNPRHLVRRRGQEARLRCSPMKGHSHVYWYRQLPEEGLKFMVYLQKENIIDESGMPKERFSAEFPKEGPSILRIQQVVRGDSAAYFCASSPAGSEQYFGPGTRLTVT.

The chain recombines TRBV21-1 with TRBJ1-2; the DNA was not used to check the table's D call, TRBD1. TRBV21-1 is tagged as a pseudogene. The CDR3 is 15 amino acids. This CDR3 reads CASSSRTVEDYGYTF. CDR3 in DNA: TGTGCCAGCAGCTCGCGGACAGTAGAGGACTATGGCTACACCTTC.

This clone was counted a single time. The rearrangement links TRBV4-1 to TRBJ1-4; D is unresolved. Trimming removed 0 bases at V and 1 base at J, with 3 bases between. The CDR3 extends over 14 amino acids. From germline, CDR1 is MGHRA and CDR2 YSYEKL. The CDR3 reads CASSQDLTNEKLFF. In nucleotides, the CDR3 is TGCGCCAGCAGCCAAGATCTAACTAATGAAAAACTGTTTTTT.

The chain employs TRBV5-4 and TRBJ2-7, with a weak D call TRBD2 (5 bases). The CDR3 length is 14 residues. Germline lookup yields CDR1 SGHNT and CDR2 YYREEE (reference sequence). Between the trimmed V and J ends, which lost 0 bases and 2 bases, there was a span of 9 bases. The CDR3 nucleotides are TGTGCCAGCAGCTTGGCGGGATTGACCTACGAGCAGTACTTC. Translation: CASSLAGLTYEQYF.

The gene calls are TRBV6-1 and TRBJ2-3; TRBD2 matches at 13 bases. There are 17 residues in the CDR3. Germline CDR1 is MNHNS and CDR2 is SASEGT. The V segment lost 0 bases and the J segment 2 bases; nucleotides outside the gene matches: 2. The CDR3 region is CASSEAGLAGDTDTQYF. The DNA of the CDR3 is TGTGCCAGCAGTGAAGCCGGACTAGCGGGGGACACAGATACGCAGTATTTT.

The CDR3 region has the DNA TGTGCCAGCAGTGAACGGGGGGGGCTGGGCACTGAAGCTTTCTTT. Translating gives CASSERGGLGTEAFF. The chain combines TRBV6-1 with TRBJ1-1; D possibly corresponds to TRBD1 (6 bases). There are 15 residues in the CDR3. Trimming pared 2 bases from V and 4 bases from J, leaving 14 bases between. Germline V lookup: CDR1 MNHNS, CDR2 SASEGT.

V gene TRBV4-1 combines with J gene TRBJ1-1; maybe TRBD1 (6 bases). Germline CDR1 and CDR2: MGHRA and YSYEKL. The length of the CDR3 is 15 residues. Trimming pared 2 bases from V and 1 base from J, leaving 11 bases between. The CDR3 region is CASSQYTGRNTEAFF. For the CDR3, the DNA is TGCGCCAGCAGCCAATATACAGGGAGGAACACTGAAGCTTTCTTT.

The V and J genes are TRBV30 and TRBJ1-6; possible D gene TRBD1, 6 bases. Trimming took 8 bases from V and 7 from J, leaving 18 bases between them. The CDR3 totals 14 residues. Germline CDR1 is GTSNPN and CDR2 is SVGIG (reference sequence). The CDR3 protein is CARSSGAKNSPLHF. The CDR3 region has the DNA TGTGCCCGGTCGTCAGGGGCAAAGAATTCACCCCTCCACTTT.

The chain is built from TRBV11-2 and TRBJ2-4, with D possibly TRBD1 on 6 matching bases. Trimming cost V 3 bases and J 6 bases, with 15 bases left between them. The CDR3 extends over 15 amino acids. Germline assignment: CDR1 SGHAT and CDR2 FQNNGV. CDR3 region: CASSFPRGKGNIQYF. CDR3 nucleotide sequence: TGTGCCAGCAGCTTCCCCAGGGGAAAGGGAAACATTCAGTACTTC.

This clone was counted once. V and J are TRBV7-9 and TRBJ2-5; 11 bases fit TRBD2. There are 16 residues in the CDR3. Germline CDR1 SEHNR, CDR2 FQNEAQ (reference sequence). V lost 1 base to trimming and J lost 5 bases; unmatched junction nucleotides: 6. CDR3 nucleotides: TGTGCCAGCAGCTTAGATGTAGCGGGAGGGCTTGAGACCCAGTACTTC. It specifies CASSLDVAGGLETQYF.

The CDR3 DNA is TGTGCCAGCAGTTTGACTTGGGACACTGAAGCTTTCTTT. It translates to CASSLTWDTEAFF. V is TRBV27 and J is TRBJ1-1; D remains unclear. This CDR3 contains 13 residues. V shed 3 bases and J shed 3 bases, with 8 bases lying between them. Germline lookup yields CDR1 MNHEY and CDR2 SMNVEV (reference sequence).

V is TRBV10-1 and J is TRBJ2-5; possibly TRBD2 for D (6 bases). The germline V and J ends were trimmed by 8 bases and 2 bases, with 15 bases remaining between them. This CDR3 spans 14 amino acids. CDR1 is WNHNN and CDR2 is SYGVQD in the germline V gene (reference sequence). The CDR3 DNA reads as TGCGCCAGCGGACACGGGGGACCACAAGAGACCCAGTACTTC. It translates to CASGHGGPQETQYF.

V usage is TRBV10-2 and J usage is TRBJ2-1; 12 nucleotides align to TRBD2. From germline, CDR1 is WSHSY and CDR2 SAAADI. The CDR3 spans 14 residues. The J segment lost 12 bases and the V segment lost 4 bases, leaving 7 bases of the junction unmatched. CDR3 DNA: TGCGCCAGCAGTGTATTACTAGCGGGAGGCGGGCAGTTCTTC. It is translated as CASSVLLAGGGQFF.

V gene TRBV5-4 combines with J gene TRBJ1-6; 8 bases map to TRBD1. The CDR3 spans 14 residues. CDR1 and CDR2 (germline): SGHNT, YYREEE (reference sequence). Trimming removed 2 bases from V and 10 bases from J; junction bases left unmatched: 5. The DNA for the CDR3 is TGTGCCAGCAGCTTACCGGACAGGGACTCACCCCTCCACTTT. This codes for CASSLPDRDSPLHF.

CDR3 nucleotide sequence: TGTGCCAGCAGTCTACAGGGGTCTGGAAACACCATATATTTT. Translated, it gives CASSLQGSGNTIYF. This sequence joins TRBV28 and TRBJ1-3, with 7 nucleotides matching TRBD1. CDR3 size: 14 residues. The ends lost 5 bases at V and 1 base at J; junction bases unmatched: 2. Germline-derived CDR1 and CDR2 are MDHEN and SYDVKM.

The CDR3, as DNA: TGCGCCAGCAGCTTAAAAGCGGGGGATGGGACCCAGTACTTC. This sequence encodes CASSLKAGDGTQYF. The chain employs TRBV4-1 and TRBJ2-5; 8 bases match TRBD2. V trimming: 5 bases; J trimming: 7 bases; junction bases outside the gene matches: 9. CDR1 and CDR2 from the germline V gene are MGHRA and YSYEKL. The CDR3 has 14 residues.

The rearrangement links TRBV10-3 to TRBJ2-7, with a tentative D call TRBD1 (5 bases). Trimming stripped 1 base from V and 7 bases from J, with 8 bases between. CDR3 length: 12 residues. Germline V gene data show CDR1 as ENHRY and CDR2 as SYGVKD. The CDR3 loop is CAISEFREEQYF. Written as DNA, the CDR3 is TGTGCCATCAGTGAGTTCAGGGAAGAGCAGTACTTC.

The chain carries TRBV10-2 and TRBJ2-1; D may be TRBD1 (5 bases). CDR3 length: 11 residues. V lost 6 bases and J 9 bases, leaving 9 bases between the germline ends. Germline assignment: CDR1 WSHSY and CDR2 SAAADI. The CDR3, as DNA: TGCGCCAGCAGAAGGCAGGGTGAGCAGTTCTTC. It codes for CASRRQGEQFF.

The rearrangement links TRBV5-1 to TRBJ2-5; 7 bases match TRBD2. The J call may be mistaken, given a closer DNA end match to TRBJ2-7. The CDR3 has 14 residues. Germline CDR1 and CDR2: SGHRS and YFSETQ. For the CDR3, the DNA is TGCGCCAGCAGCTGGACTGGGGGAGGGTACGAGCAGTACTTC. It encodes CASSWTGGGYEQYF.

The chain links TRBV4-1 to TRBJ2-7; D might be TRBD2 (5 bases). This CDR3 has 15 residues. The germline V gene encodes CDR1 MGHRA and CDR2 YSYEKL. With 3 bases removed from V and 3 bases from J, the gap between germline ends came to 15 bases. The CDR3: CASSHTAEDGYEQYF. The CDR3 DNA follows: TGCGCCAGCAGCCATACAGCGGAGGACGGCTACGAGCAGTACTTC.

J is TRBJ1-3 and V is TRBV2; D gene uncertain. CDR3 length equals 14 residues. From germline, CDR1 is SNHLY and CDR2 FYNNEI. V dropped 4 bases and J dropped 0 bases, with 7 bases sitting between them. In DNA form, the CDR3 reads TGTGCCAGCAGTGGGCCCTTCTCTGGAAACACCATATATTTT. Translated: CASSGPFSGNTIYF. The full variable domain, completed using reference TRBV2 and TRBJ1-3, is EPEVTQTPSHQVTQMGQEVILRCVPISNHLYFYWYRQILGQKVEFLVSFYNNEISEKSEIFDDQFSVERPDGSNFTLKIRSTKLEDSAMYFCASSGPFSGNTIYFGEGSWLTVV.

CDR3 residues: CASSLGQADYGYTF. The CDR3 region has the DNA TGCGCCAGCAGCTTGGGACAAGCCGACTATGGCTACACCTTC. This chain uses TRBV5-1 with TRBJ1-2; D is unclear. The V gene's germline CDR1 is SGHRS and CDR2 YFSETQ. The CDR3 is 14 residues long. Between the trimmed V and J ends, which lost 0 bases and 3 bases, there was a span of 9 bases. Using reference TRBV5-1 and TRBJ1-2 for the parts outside the CDR3, the full variable domain is KAGVTQTPRYLIKTRGQQVTLSCSPISGHRSVSWYQQTPGQGLQFLFEYFSETQRNKGNFPGRFSGRQFSNSRSEMNVSTLELGDSALYLCASSLGQADYGYTFGSGTRLTVV.